This section outlines one TCR beta chain sequence together with its context. The sample originates from a study of control samples from healthy donors and cancer patients. Germline CDR1 KGHSH, CDR2 LQKENI. Deletions cut 2 bases from V and 4 bases from J, with 15 bases between. This CDR3 comprises 16 residues. Assay: immunoSEQ multiplex PCR; the TCRdb copy retains only in-frame clones and omits some. The sample records 150,000 to 200,000 clones, about 90% being singletons. This receptor was obtained from a man aged 25 to 40 in good health. The chain carries TRBV18 and TRBJ1-5; D might be TRBD1 (5 bases). The material sequenced was blood. This CDR3 is CASSPMGQAGNQPQHF. As DNA, the CDR3 is TGTGCCAGCTCACCAATGGGGCAGGCCGGAAATCAGCCCCAGCATTTT. The full variable domain, in which reference TRBV18 and TRBJ1-5 provide the parts outside the CDR3, is NAGVMQNPRHLVRRRGQEARLRCSPMKGHSHVYWYRQLPEEGLKFMVYLQKENIIDESGMPKERFSAEFPKEGPSILRIQQVVRGDSAAYFCASSPMGQAGNQPQHFGDGTRLSIL.